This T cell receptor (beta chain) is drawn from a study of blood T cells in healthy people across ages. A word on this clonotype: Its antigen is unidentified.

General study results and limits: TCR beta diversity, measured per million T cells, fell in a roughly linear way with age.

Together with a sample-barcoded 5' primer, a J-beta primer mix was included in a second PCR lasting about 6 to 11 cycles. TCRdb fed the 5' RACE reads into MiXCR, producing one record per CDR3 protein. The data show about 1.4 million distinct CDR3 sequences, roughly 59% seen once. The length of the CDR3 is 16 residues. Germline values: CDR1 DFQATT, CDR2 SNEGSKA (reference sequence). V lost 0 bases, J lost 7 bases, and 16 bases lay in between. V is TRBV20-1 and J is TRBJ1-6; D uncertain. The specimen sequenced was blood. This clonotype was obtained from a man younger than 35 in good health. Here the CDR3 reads CSARDARWQRNSPLHF. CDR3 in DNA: TGCAGTGCTAGAGATGCCCGATGGCAGAGAAATTCACCCCTCCACTTT.